A selection of T cell receptor beta chains follows, all from one sample in a study of T cell responses to AZD1222 COVID-19 vaccine. Assay: immunoSEQ multiplex PCR; the TCRdb copy retains only in-frame clones and omits some. Of about 160,000 clones in the sample, around 90% are singletons; the top ten hold over 1.1%. The material was peripheral blood, obtained on day 0 of AZD1222 vaccination. The receptors here all came from an adult in good health. Each CDR3 is given with its conserved first and last residue.

v_gene	j_gene	CDR3aa
TRBV18	TRBJ2-3	CASSRLAADTQYF
TRBV12-3/TRBV12-4	TRBJ2-5	CASTFSNKETQYF
TRBV3-1/TRBV3-2	TRBJ1-6	CASSPWTEDSPLHF
TRBV3-1/TRBV3-2	TRBJ2-2	CASSPLSGDTGELFF
TRBV7-9	TRBJ1-1	CASSLGDRKTEAFF
TRBV5-4	TRBJ2-2	CADARGPTGELFF
TRBV9	TRBJ2-7	CASSLGTSGPYEQYF
TRBV21-1	TRBJ1-4	CASSKVGPGTVNEKLFF
TRBV14	TRBJ1-6	CASSRTLGDSPLHF
TRBV5-6	TRBJ2-7	CASSLGRDYEQYF
TRBV2	TRBJ1-6	CASSDYSSSPLHF
TRBV6-5	TRBJ1-5	CASSYGGTGILAQHF
TRBV27	TRBJ1-2	CASSSQGQRDGYTF
TRBV5-1	TRBJ1-5	CASSLVAGNNQPQHF
TRBV5-1	TRBJ1-2	CASGQGDNYGYTF
TRBV7-2	TRBJ2-1	CASSPEYEQFF
TRBV11-1	TRBJ1-5	CASSLEFGQPQHF
TRBV7-2	TRBJ2-5	CASSSQETQYF
TRBV6-5	TRBJ2-7	CASSYSGQGSYEQYF
TRBV5-8	TRBJ2-7	CASSPGQRYEQYF
TRBV3-1/TRBV3-2	TRBJ1-1	CASSQDPREAFF
TRBV5-1	TRBJ2-1	CASSSPTSDEQFF
TRBV7-8	TRBJ2-3	CASSRERGGADTQYF
TRBV5-6	TRBJ2-7	CASSVDRAYYEQYF
TRBV10-1	TRBJ2-3	CARTVRDRETLKTSTDTQYF
TRBV4-1	TRBJ2-1	CASSHGLPDNEQFF
TRBV7-2	TRBJ1-2	CASSLALTGQGNGYTF
TRBV18	TRBJ2-3	CASSPLGSTDTQYF
TRBV27	TRBJ2-1	CASSLSGIPYNEQFF
TRBV7-2	TRBJ2-7	CASSSGLVGGEQYF
TRBV19	TRBJ1-1	CASSDQGAHTEAFF
TRBV2	TRBJ2-7	CASSESPAGAYEQYF
TRBV28	TRBJ2-3	CASSLIVAGGSTDTQYF
TRBV7-2	TRBJ2-5	CASSLSGQGAIDETQYF
TRBV19	TRBJ1-4	CASSIVTATNEKLFF
TRBV7-6	TRBJ2-2	CASSLLENTGELFF
TRBV7-2	TRBJ1-1	CASRSATFTAFF
TRBV27	TRBJ1-2	CASSHWDGANYGYTF
TRBV5-4	TRBJ1-4	CASSFQGSTNEKLFF
TRBV9	TRBJ2-2	CASSAHSGSVGELFF
TRBV2	TRBJ1-1	CASSGQGGLNTEAFF
TRBV6-1	TRBJ1-2	CASSEQGVANYGYTF
TRBV6-5	TRBJ1-6	CASSYSASDHSPLHF
TRBV7-2	TRBJ1-2	CASSLGGVETNYGYTF
TRBV9	TRBJ2-2	CASSLSSGGTGELFF
TRBV4-1	TRBJ2-1	CASSHRGDEQFF
TRBV10-3	TRBJ1-3	CAISELRHSQGNTIYF
TRBV19	TRBJ1-5	CASSIRDRELQPQHF
TRBV7-6	TRBJ2-1	CASSLRPWGSSPDEQFF
TRBV18	TRBJ2-3	CASSPLGRAAGGEWRF
TRBV19	TRBJ2-5	CASSIPGGDGKTQYF
TRBV7-2	TRBJ1-2	CASWAGSSYGYTF
TRBV6-6	TRBJ2-6	CASSPRASGANVLTF
TRBV28	TRBJ2-1	CASSLPLRGEQFF
TRBV12-3/TRBV12-4	TRBJ2-7	CASRGSSYEQYF
TRBV30	TRBJ1-5	CAAEQTAAGQPQHF
TRBV6-5	TRBJ2-2	CASSYPRGASTGELFF
TRBV27	TRBJ2-7	CASSFWATSGRVDEQYF
TRBV28	TRBJ1-2	CASSFDRVYGYTF
TRBV7-3	TRBJ1-6	CASSWGRNRNSPLHF